Each of the 30 T cell receptor beta chains below was sequenced from the same sample in a study of T cell responses to AZD1222 COVID-19 vaccine. Assay: immunoSEQ multiplex PCR; the TCRdb copy retains only in-frame clones and omits some. The sample includes approximately 76,000 clones, 70% to 85% of them seen just once. The specimen comprised peripheral blood, sampled on day 0 of AZD1222 vaccination. The receptors derive from an adult in good health.

This chain uses TRBV5-4 with TRBJ2-3; no clear D. This CDR3 has 15 amino acids. V lost 0 bases and J lost 4, with 12 bases in between. The V gene's germline CDR1 is SGHNT and CDR2 YYREEE (reference sequence). DNA of the CDR3: TGTGCCAGCAGCTTGGAGCCGGGCGTGGCAGATACGCAGTATTTT. Residues: CASSLEPGVADTQYF.

Only one count was recorded for this clone. The rearrangement links TRBV6-6 to TRBJ2-7; the D gene is possibly TRBD1 (5 bases). This CDR3 is built from 16 residues. The ends were cut back, 0 bases at V and 3 bases at J, with 15 bases in the middle. Germline V gene lookup returns CDR1 MNHNY and CDR2 SVGAGI (reference sequence). The CDR3 loop reads CASSYSNQGLGYEQYF. The DNA of the CDR3 is TGTGCCAGCAGTTACTCGAATCAGGGCTTGGGCTACGAGCAGTACTTC.

The chain combines TRBV5-1 with TRBJ2-7; no definite D call. Deletions cut 5 bases from V and 2 bases from J, with 11 bases between. Germline V gives CDR1 SGHRS, CDR2 YFSETQ. The CDR3 is 13 amino acids. CDR3 in DNA: TGCGCCAGCAGTCTAAACCGGGCCTACGAGCAGTACTTC. This sequence encodes CASSLNRAYEQYF.

This chain uses TRBV7-8 with TRBJ2-7; 7 nucleotides align to TRBD1. CDR3 length equals 16 residues. V lost 2 bases to trimming and J lost 2 bases; unmatched junction nucleotides: 9. CDR1 SGHVS and CDR2 FQNEAQ come from the germline V gene. The CDR3 coding sequence is TGTGCCAGCAGCTTATGGGGACAGATAAAAGCCTACGAGCAGTACTTC. Translation gives CASSLWGQIKAYEQYF.

This clone was detected only a few times. The chain couples TRBV7-2 to TRBJ2-7; D is undetermined. Trimming removed 3 bases from V and 2 bases from J, with 11 bases in between. The CDR3 spans 14 residues. CDR1 SGHTA and CDR2 FQGNSA come from the germline V gene. CDR3 coding DNA: TGTGCCAGCAGCTTCGCCGGACGGCCCTACGAGCAGTACTTC. Protein sequence: CASSFAGRPYEQYF.

This chain connects TRBV6-1 to TRBJ1-4, with 8 bases identical to TRBD1. Germline V gives CDR1 MNHNS, CDR2 SASEGT. The CDR3 covers 15 residues. V lost 2 bases and J lost 8; bases outside the gene matches: 7. The CDR3, as DNA: TGTGCCAGCAGTGAACCGACAGGGGCTAGAGAAAAACTGTTTTTT. Its translation is CASSEPTGAREKLFF.

This chain joins TRBV13 and TRBJ1-1, with D unclear. The CDR3 has 13 amino acids. Germline V gene data show CDR1 as PRHDT and CDR2 as FYEKMQ (reference sequence). Trimming removed 3 bases from V and 1 base from J, with 6 bases in between. The DNA for the CDR3 is TGTGCCAGCAGCTTTCAGGAGAACACTGAAGCTTTCTTT. Protein product: CASSFQENTEAFF.

The chain recombines TRBV3-1 (or the pseudogene TRBV3-2) with TRBJ1-5; no reliable D call. The CDR3 has 12 residues. The V gene lost 1 base and the J gene lost 5 bases, with 3 bases spanning the gap. Germline CDR1 and CDR2: LGHDT and YNNKEL (reference sequence). Here the CDR3 reads CASSQADQPQHF. Written as DNA, the CDR3 is TGTGCCAGCAGCCAAGCGGATCAGCCCCAGCATTTT.

This clone has at least ten counts. The V and J genes are TRBV5-4 and TRBJ1-1, with D uncertain. CDR1 and CDR2 (germline): SGHNT, YYREEE (reference sequence). The CDR3 covers 14 residues. The V gene lost 4 bases and the J gene lost 2 bases, with 12 bases spanning the gap. The CDR3 loop reads CASSPSVANTEAFF. The CDR3 DNA sequence: TGTGCCAGCAGCCCTTCAGTGGCCAACACTGAAGCTTTCTTT. Based on the CDR3 plus reference TRBV5-4 and TRBJ1-1, the full variable domain is ETGVTQSPTHLIKTRGQQVTLRCSSQSGHNTVSWYQQALGQGPQFIFQYYREEENGRGNFPPRFSGLQFPNYSSELNVNALELDDSALYLCASSPSVANTEAFFGQGTRLTVV.

This chain uses TRBV6-2 or TRBV6-3 with TRBJ2-3; D may be TRBD2 (6 bases). The CDR3 covers 16 residues. Germline V CDR1 and CDR2: MNHEY, SVGEGT. Trimming left V 0 bases short and J 1 base short, with 11 bases between. The CDR3 DNA is TGTGCCAGCAGTTACTCCACGCGGGGCGGCACAGATACGCAGTATTTT. Its translation: CASSYSTRGGTDTQYF.

This clone was detected only once. The J gene is TRBJ2-3, the V gene TRBV6-2 or TRBV6-3; 9 nucleotides agree with TRBD1. CDR3 length: 16 amino acids. Trimming removed 4 bases from V and 1 base from J; junction bases left unmatched: 6. Germline V lookup: CDR1 MNHEY, CDR2 SVGEGT. This CDR3 reads CASSLYRDRGTDTQYF. CDR3 in DNA: TGTGCCAGCAGTTTGTACCGGGACAGGGGCACAGATACGCAGTATTTT.

The chain uses TRBV19 and TRBJ1-2, with D maybe TRBD1 (5 bases). In germline, CDR1 is LNHDA, CDR2 SQIVND (reference sequence). The V end lost 5 bases, the J end lost 5 bases, and 18 bases lay between the germline ends. CDR3 length: 15 amino acids. The CDR3 sequence is CASSDPRGDRYGYTF. CDR3 coding DNA: TGTGCCAGTAGTGACCCGAGAGGAGACAGATATGGCTACACCTTC.

This chain connects TRBV7-8 to TRBJ1-1; 9 nucleotides match TRBD1. Germline assignment: CDR1 SGHVS and CDR2 FQNEAQ. The J segment lost 0 bases and the V segment lost 0 bases, leaving 2 bases of the junction unmatched. This CDR3 contains 16 residues. CDR3 sequence: CASSLATGGMNTEAFF. DNA of the CDR3: TGTGCCAGCAGCTTAGCGACAGGGGGGATGAACACTGAAGCTTTCTTT. The whole variable domain, filled in from reference TRBV7-8 and TRBJ1-1, reads GAGVSQSPRYKVAKRGQDVALRCDPISGHVSLFWYQQALGQGPEFLTYFQNEAQLDKSGLPSDRFFAERPEGSVSTLKIQRTQQEDSAVYLCASSLATGGMNTEAFFGQGTRLTVV.

This chain connects TRBV6-6 to TRBJ2-5, with 11 bases lining up with TRBD2. With V trimmed by 2 bases and J by 3 bases, 5 bases remained unmatched. Germline values: CDR1 MNHNY, CDR2 SVGAGI (reference sequence). The CDR3 totals 16 residues. The CDR3 nucleotides are TGTGCCAGCAGTTACGCCCTAGCGGGAGGAGAAGAGACCCAGTACTTC. Translation: CASSYALAGGEETQYF.

The chain is built from TRBV19 and TRBJ2-4, with 11 positions matching TRBD2. This CDR3 contains 14 residues. The ends lost 5 bases at V and 5 bases at J; junction bases unmatched: 2. CDR1 is LNHDA and CDR2 is SQIVND in the germline V gene (reference sequence). CDR3 in amino acids: CASSSGLAENIQYF. CDR3 nucleotides: TGTGCCAGTAGTTCGGGACTAGCGGAAAACATTCAGTACTTC.

This clone came up many times. The chain couples TRBV5-5 to TRBJ2-7; D is unresolved. The CDR3 has 11 amino acids. From germline, CDR1 is SGHKS and CDR2 YYEKEE (reference sequence). The V end lost 4 bases, the J end lost 0 bases, and 2 bases lay between the germline ends. Written as DNA, the CDR3 is TGTGCCAGCAGCACCTCCTACGAGCAGTACTTC. This codes for CASSTSYEQYF.

The chain has TRBV19 and TRBJ1-3; D may be TRBD1 (6 bases). Germline V CDR1 and CDR2: LNHDA, SQIVND (reference sequence). V was pared by 8 bases and J by 2 bases, with 16 bases between. This CDR3 comprises 15 residues. For the CDR3, the DNA is TGTGCCAGTTATGGTTGGACAGACCCTGGAAACACCATATATTTT. It encodes CASYGWTDPGNTIYF. Complete variable domain (other parts from reference TRBV19 and TRBJ1-3): DGGITQSPKYLFRKEGQNVTLSCEQNLNHDAMYWYRQDPGQGLRLIYYSQIVNDFQKGDIAEGYSVSREKKESFPLTVTSAQKNPTAFYLCASYGWTDPGNTIYFGEGSWLTVV.

V is TRBV6-6 and J is TRBJ1-1; 9 bases agree with TRBD1. The V gene end was trimmed by 4 bases and the J gene end by 5 bases; junction bases not matched to a gene: 11. This CDR3 contains 16 residues. From germline, CDR1 is MNHNY and CDR2 SVGAGI (reference sequence). The CDR3, as DNA: TGTGCCAGCAGTTCGGTCATTACAGGGGGCGCAACTGAAGCTTTCTTT. Its translation is CASSSVITGGATEAFF.

The genes are TRBV5-6 and TRBJ1-2; D is perhaps TRBD1 (5 bases). CDR1 is SGHDT, CDR2 YYEEEE, per germline. The CDR3 consists of 13 residues. Trimming removed 7 bases at V and 0 bases at J, with 10 bases between. The CDR3 bases are TGTGCCAGCTCCCAGGGTCCTAACTATGGCTACACCTTC. Amino acid sequence: CASSQGPNYGYTF.

The rearrangement uses TRBV3-1 (or the pseudogene TRBV3-2) and TRBJ2-1, with D tentatively TRBD1 (6 bases). The CDR3 runs to 12 residues. The V gene's germline CDR1 is LGHDT and CDR2 YNNKEL (reference sequence). Trimming removed 0 bases at V and 9 bases at J, with 6 bases between. The CDR3 here is CASSQDRGEQFF. CDR3 sequence (DNA): TGTGCCAGCAGCCAAGACAGGGGTGAGCAGTTCTTC.

CDR3 sequence reads: CASSSPGQGETQYF. The DNA for the CDR3 is TGTGCCAGCAGCTCACCGGGACAGGGAGAGACCCAGTACTTC. The rearrangement uses TRBV7-9 and TRBJ2-5, with 9 bases that match TRBD1. V gave up 4 bases and J gave up 4 bases; unmatched junction bases: 4. This CDR3 has 14 residues. Germline V gives CDR1 SEHNR, CDR2 FQNEAQ (reference sequence).

This clone was seen a handful of times. This rearrangement joins TRBV10-3 to TRBJ2-7; the D call may be TRBD1 or TRBD2 (5 bases each). Trimming shortened V by 2 bases and J by 6 bases, and 5 bases separated the two germline ends. The CDR3 spans 11 residues. In germline, CDR1 is ENHRY, CDR2 SYGVKD. The CDR3 here is CAISEGTEQYF. CDR3 DNA: TGTGCCATCAGTGAGGGGACCGAGCAGTACTTC.

The V call is TRBV30, the J call TRBJ1-5; TRBD1 might be the D (5 bases). V was cut by 5 bases and J by 1 base, with 6 bases left in between. The CDR3 is 12 amino acids. In germline, CDR1 is GTSNPN, CDR2 SVGIG (reference sequence). CDR3 DNA sequence: TGTGCCTGGGCAGGGAGCAATCAGCCCCAGCATTTT. It is translated as CAWAGSNQPQHF.

This clone was seen only a few times. The chain joins TRBV5-1 to TRBJ1-1; the D gene is possibly TRBD1 (6 bases). The CDR3 consists of 17 residues. V was pared by 0 bases and J by 3 bases, with 18 bases between. The germline V gene encodes CDR1 SGHRS and CDR2 YFSETQ. Here the CDR3 DNA reads TGCGCCAGCAGCTTGGTAGGGACAAGGGCCCAGGACACTGAAGCTTTCTTT. This translates into CASSLVGTRAQDTEAFF.

This chain connects TRBV18 to TRBJ2-7, with 8 bases aligning to TRBD1. The CDR3 spans 17 residues. Per the germline V gene, CDR1 is KGHSH and CDR2 is LQKENI. V was clipped by 3 bases and J by 3 bases; unmatched bases: 13. The DNA for the CDR3 is TGTGCCAGCTCACCGCAATCGGGCGTCGGACAGGGCTACGAGCAGTACTTC. Translating gives CASSPQSGVGQGYEQYF.

This clone was observed a few times. The chain combines TRBV7-2 with TRBJ2-7; 9 bases line up with TRBD2. CDR3 length: 14 amino acids. The germline CDR1 and CDR2 sequences are SGHTA and FQGNSA. V shed 6 bases and J 3 bases; nucleotides not matched to a gene: 6. Here the CDR3 reads CASSRGLAYYEQYF. CDR3 coding DNA: TGTGCCAGCAGTAGGGGACTAGCCTACTACGAGCAGTACTTC. The variable domain in full, with the rest retrieved from reference TRBV7-2 and TRBJ2-7, is GAGVSQSPSNKVTEKGKDVELRCDPISGHTALYWYRQSLGQGLEFLIYFQGNSAPDKSGLPSDRFSAERTGGSVSTLTIQRTQQEDSAVYLCASSRGLAYYEQYFGPGTRLTVT.

Only one count was recorded for this clone. The chain couples TRBV2 to TRBJ2-5; no reliable D call. Trimming took off 3 bases at V and 7 bases at J, with 6 bases between the two ends. Germline V gene data show CDR1 as SNHLY and CDR2 as FYNNEI. CDR3 length equals 11 residues. The CDR3 reads CASSDYGTQYF. The CDR3 DNA is TGTGCCAGCAGTGACTATGGGACCCAGTACTTC.

This sequence joins TRBV5-1 and TRBJ2-5; D might be TRBD1 (5 bases). V dropped 0 bases and J dropped 5 bases, with 11 bases sitting between them. CDR3 length equals 14 residues. Germline CDR1 SGHRS, CDR2 YFSETQ. The CDR3 DNA sequence: TGCGCCAGCAGCTTGGTTTGGGGCGCGGAGACCCAGTACTTC. This sequence encodes CASSLVWGAETQYF.

Written as DNA, the CDR3 is TGTGCCAGCAGTGAAAGCGGGAGGGTCTACGAGCAGTACTTC. Its protein product is CASSESGRVYEQYF. This chain joins TRBV2 and TRBJ2-7; 10 bases agree with TRBD2. V lost 2 bases to trimming and J lost 3 bases; unmatched junction nucleotides: 1. CDR3 length: 14 amino acids. Germline V gene lookup returns CDR1 SNHLY and CDR2 FYNNEI.

This clone appeared a single time. V is TRBV13 and J is TRBJ1-5, with D perhaps matching TRBD1 (5 bases). Germline V gene data show CDR1 as PRHDT and CDR2 as FYEKMQ (reference sequence). Trimming pared 6 bases from V and 0 bases from J, leaving 15 bases between. CDR3 length: 16 amino acids. For the CDR3, the DNA is TGTGCCAGCAGAGGGACGGAACTTTATAGCAATCAGCCCCAGCATTTT. Its translation: CASRGTELYSNQPQHF. Complete variable domain (other parts from reference TRBV13 and TRBJ1-5): AAGVIQSPRHLIKEKRETATLKCYPIPRHDTVYWYQQGPGQDPQFLISFYEKMQSDKGSIPDRFSAQQFSDYHSELNMSSLELGDSALYFCASRGTELYSNQPQHFGDGTRLSIL.